A single sample gave rise to the 20 T cell receptor beta chains below, sequenced in a study of blood T cells in healthy people across ages. Using a J-beta primer mix together with a sample-barcoded 5' primer, a second PCR was run for roughly 7 to 12 cycles. MiXCR, applied by TCRdb to the 5' RACE reads, yields one record per CDR3 protein. The sample shows approximately 800,000 distinct CDR3 sequences, roughly 56% of them seen only once. The sequenced sample consisted of blood. The receptors derive from a man in his forties in good health.

This clonotype occurred once. The chain is built from TRBV28 and TRBJ2-7; 8 bases line up with TRBD2. The germline V gene has CDR1 MDHEN and CDR2 SYDVKM. The CDR3 is 16 residues long. V lost 3 bases and J lost 2; bases outside the gene matches: 9. CDR3 DNA: TGTGCCAGCAGTTTCACTACGGGGGGGCTCCCCTACGAGCAGTACTTC. Encoded protein: CASSFTTGGLPYEQYF. Together with reference TRBV28 and TRBJ2-7, the CDR3 gives the full variable domain: DVKVTQSSRYLVKRTGEKVFLECVQDMDHENMFWYRQDPGLGLRLIYFSYDVKMKEKGDIPEGYSVSREKKERFSLILESASTNQTSMYLCASSFTTGGLPYEQYFGPGTRLTVT.

This clonotype turned up a few times. The rearrangement joins TRBV10-3 to TRBJ2-3; D not certain. The ends were cut back, 7 bases at V and 2 bases at J, with 10 bases in the middle. Germline CDR1 is ENHRY and CDR2 is SYGVKD. There are 13 residues in the CDR3. CDR3 in DNA: TGTGCCATCAATCGCGGAAACACAGATACGCAGTATTTT. This encodes CAINRGNTDTQYF.

Remarks on this clonotype: A read error may produce the germline difference seen at one junction end. The chain combines TRBV7-9 with TRBJ1-1; TRBD1 matches at 8 bases. There are 11 residues in the CDR3. Germline CDR1 is SEHNR and CDR2 is FQNEAQ (reference sequence). DNA for the CDR3: TGTGCCAGCAGTTTAGGACAGGGTGTTTTCTTT. Translation: CASSLGQGVFF.

This clonotype turned up a few times. V is TRBV25-1 and J is TRBJ2-5; no reliable D call. The germline CDR1 and CDR2 sequences are MGHDK and SYGVNS. This CDR3 is 14 amino acids long. The V end lost 7 bases, the J end lost 5 bases, and 17 bases lay between the germline ends. The CDR3 DNA reads TGTGCCAGCACCTCTCTTGGACCCAGTGAGACCCAGTACTTC. Protein sequence: CASTSLGPSETQYF.

Many counts were recorded for this clonotype. The chain links TRBV5-1 to TRBJ2-2; D remains unclear. Germline loops: CDR1 SGHRS, CDR2 YFSETQ. Trimming removed 4 bases from V and 5 bases from J, with 12 bases in between. The CDR3 runs to 14 residues. The CDR3 here is CASSASLETGELFF. As DNA, the CDR3 is TGCGCCAGCAGCGCCTCTCTAGAGACCGGGGAGCTGTTTTTT.

This clonotype was observed at least ten times. The chain is built from TRBV28 and TRBJ1-1; D call uncertain. The CDR3 is 13 amino acids. Germline lookup yields CDR1 MDHEN and CDR2 SYDVKM. Trimming left V 2 bases short and J 3 bases short, with 7 bases between. The CDR3 coding sequence is TGTGCCAGCAGTTTAGGGCAGCACACTGAAGCTTTCTTT. It translates to CASSLGQHTEAFF.

The J gene is TRBJ2-1, the V gene TRBV29-1, with 7 bases lining up with TRBD2. The germline V gene encodes CDR1 SQVTM and CDR2 ANQGSEA. CDR3 size: 13 residues. After removal of 7 bases from V and 4 bases from J, the junction contained 7 bases not matched to a gene. As DNA, the CDR3 is TGCAGCGCCCTCCGGGAGGCATACAATGAGCAGTTCTTC. As protein: CSALREAYNEQFF.

The chain recombines TRBV4-3 with TRBJ1-5; 9 positions match TRBD1. The CDR3 loop spans 16 amino acids. Germline assignment: CDR1 LGHNA and CDR2 YSLEER. Unmatched junction bases numbered 15, after V lost 3 bases and J lost 12 bases. CDR3: CASSHEPGQGYTRQHF. The CDR3 coding sequence is TGCGCCAGCAGCCACGAGCCGGGACAGGGTTATACACGCCAGCATTTT.

This clonotype was detected a few times. The V gene is TRBV29-1, the J gene TRBJ2-3; the match to TRBD2 covers 14 bases. The germline V gene has CDR1 SQVTM and CDR2 ANQGSEA. Trimming removed 8 bases from V and 6 bases from J; junction bases left unmatched: 10. The CDR3 consists of 15 residues. The CDR3 loop reads CSFERLAGGRDTQYF. The CDR3, as DNA: TGCAGCTTCGAACGACTAGCGGGGGGGCGCGATACGCAGTATTTT.

The chain links TRBV4-2 to TRBJ1-2; no firm D call. The V gene's germline CDR1 is LGHNA and CDR2 YNFKEQ. Trimming left V 8 bases short and J 8 bases short, with 18 bases between. The CDR3 extends over 13 amino acids. The CDR3 here is CASGDKKREGYTF. The CDR3 coding sequence is TGTGCCAGCGGCGACAAAAAGCGCGAGGGCTACACCTTC.

Notes on this clonotype: An end of the junction does not agree with germline; a read error may underlie this. The rearrangement links TRBV12-3 or TRBV12-4 to TRBJ2-3, with D possibly being TRBD1 (8 bases). The CDR3 extends over 14 amino acids. The CDR3 DNA follows: TGTGCCAGCAAAAGGAAGGGAGGGACAGGTACGCAGTATTTT. Translated, it gives CASKRKGGTGTQYF.

Comments on this clonotype: A read error may produce the germline difference seen at one junction end. The CDR3 reads CASRSYRGSSCEQYF. CDR3 sequence (DNA): TGTGCCAGCAGGTCATACAGGGGGTCCTCCTGCGAGCAGTACTTC. The chain employs TRBV7-2 and TRBJ2-7; 8 nucleotides agree with TRBD1. The germline V gene encodes CDR1 SGHTA and CDR2 FQGNSA. The CDR3 covers 15 residues.

This clonotype was observed a few times. The chain is built from TRBV7-2 and TRBJ2-1; D unclear. Trimming cost V 5 bases and J 5 bases, with 10 bases left between them. The CDR3 loop spans 13 amino acids. Looked up from germline, CDR1 is SGHTA and CDR2 is FQGNSA. The CDR3 loop is CASSGIPNNEQFF. The DNA of the CDR3 is TGTGCCAGCAGCGGGATCCCAAACAATGAGCAGTTCTTC.

The rearrangement links TRBV20-1 to TRBJ2-7; maybe TRBD1 (5 bases). Trimming cost V 4 bases and J 3 bases, with 13 bases left between them. Germline V gene lookup returns CDR1 DFQATT and CDR2 SNEGSKA (reference sequence). This CDR3 contains 13 residues. In DNA, the CDR3 is TGCAGTGCTACCAGACAGATAGGCTACGAGCAGTACTTC. This sequence encodes CSATRQIGYEQYF.

DNA for the CDR3: TGTGCCAGCAGCCAAGATGTGGGACTAGCGGCGTACAATGAGCAGTTCTTC. It is translated as CASSQDVGLAAYNEQFF. This chain uses TRBV3-1 with TRBJ2-1; 11 bases are shared with TRBD2. CDR1 and CDR2 from the germline V gene are LGHDT and YNNKEL (reference sequence). The ends lost 0 bases at V and 4 bases at J; junction bases unmatched: 5. The CDR3 sequence is 17 residues long.

The chain couples TRBV6-2 or TRBV6-3 to TRBJ2-1, with 10 bases matching TRBD2. From germline, CDR1 is MNHEY and CDR2 SVGEGT. The V gene end was trimmed by 6 bases and the J gene end by 9 bases; junction bases not matched to a gene: 14. The CDR3 covers 16 residues. CDR3 bases: TGTGCCAGCAGCCCCCCAGGAGCGGGAGGGCCTGGTGAGCAGTTCTTC. Its protein is CASSPPGAGGPGEQFF.

The chain uses TRBV4-3 and TRBJ2-1; 13 positions match TRBD2. This CDR3 region has 20 residues. V shed 3 bases and J 2 bases; nucleotides not matched to a gene: 13. The germline gives CDR1 LGHNA, CDR2 YSLEER. In DNA, the CDR3 is TGCGCCAGCAGCCATCCCACCGGGACTAGCGGGGAGTCGACCTACAATGAGCAGTTCTTC. This gives the protein CASSHPTGTSGESTYNEQFF.

This clonotype came up a few times. This rearrangement joins TRBV6-2 or TRBV6-3 to TRBJ2-5; 9 bases are a match to TRBD1. CDR1 and CDR2 from the germline V gene are MNHEY and SVGEGT. V shed 5 bases and J 9 bases; nucleotides not matched to a gene: 1. This CDR3 region has 11 residues. CDR3 DNA: TGTGCCAGCAGTCGGGACAGGGCCCAGTACTTC. Translation gives CASSRDRAQYF.

To note about this clonotype: The junction departs from the called germline gene at one end, perhaps through a read error. The chain employs TRBV6-1 and TRBJ1-2; D is perhaps TRBD1 (5 bases). Per the germline V gene, CDR1 is MNHNS and CDR2 is SASEGT. The CDR3 has 11 amino acids. The CDR3 DNA is TGCGGGGCAACTTTTAACTATGGCTACACCTTC. It is translated as CGATFNYGYTF.

The CDR3: CAISEPQSKLFF. CDR3 nucleotide sequence: TGTGCCATCAGTGAGCCCCAGTCCAAACTGTTTTTT. The rearrangement joins TRBV10-3 to TRBJ1-4; D gene unclear. The CDR3 spans 12 residues. V lost 2 bases, J lost 11 bases, and 9 bases lay in between. Germline V gene lookup returns CDR1 ENHRY and CDR2 SYGVKD.